These 5 T cell receptor beta chains came from one sample sequenced in a study of blood T cell repertoires in COVID-19. Using immunoSEQ multiplex PCR, the repertoire was profiled, and TCRdb retains in-frame clones only, with some absent. The table shows about 200,000 clones, with roughly 84% occurring only once. Sequences were obtained from peripheral blood. All receptors derive from a man in his fifties or sixties with active or convalescent COVID-19.

The V call is TRBV6-5, the J call TRBJ1-3; D might be TRBD1 (5 bases). Germline V gives CDR1 MNHEY, CDR2 SVGAGI. The V end was cut by 5 bases, the J end by 0 bases, with 11 bases between. This CDR3 spans 15 amino acids. The CDR3 spells CASSLKGASGNTIYF. CDR3 bases: TGTGCCAGCAGTCTAAAAGGGGCCTCTGGAAACACCATATATTTT.

The chain links TRBV5-4 to TRBJ1-2; no clear D. Looked up from germline, CDR1 is SGHNT and CDR2 is YYREEE (reference sequence). V was cut by 1 base and J by 8 bases, with 12 bases left in between. This CDR3 is built from 13 residues. Here the CDR3 reads CASSLNGPGGYTF. The CDR3 bases are TGTGCCAGCAGCTTGAATGGGCCGGGAGGCTACACCTTC. Supplemented by reference TRBV5-4 and TRBJ1-2, the full variable domain reads ETGVTQSPTHLIKTRGQQVTLRCSSQSGHNTVSWYQQALGQGPQFIFQYYREEENGRGNFPPRFSGLQFPNYSSELNVNALELDDSALYLCASSLNGPGGYTFGSGTRLTVV.

This clone was observed a single time. The genes are TRBV3-1 (or the pseudogene TRBV3-2) and TRBJ2-7, with D possibly being TRBD2 (5 bases). Trimming took 1 base from V and 6 from J, leaving 7 bases between them. The CDR3 runs 12 residues. Germline V lookup: CDR1 LGHDT, CDR2 YNNKEL (reference sequence). The CDR3 protein is CASSQGGAEQYV. The CDR3 DNA follows: TGTGCCAGCAGCCAAGGGGGAGCCGAGCAGTACGTC.

The V gene is TRBV25-1, the J gene TRBJ1-6; 10 bases agree with TRBD1. This CDR3 comprises 14 residues. Germline-derived CDR1 and CDR2 are MGHDK and SYGVNS. Trimming took 6 bases from V and 10 from J; bases not matched to a gene: 6. The DNA for the CDR3 is TGTGCCAGCAGGACAGGGGGCTTATACTCACCCCTCCACTTT. It codes for CASRTGGLYSPLHF.

The chain employs TRBV6-5 and TRBJ2-1, with D possibly being TRBD1 (8 bases). CDR1 and CDR2 (germline): MNHEY, SVGAGI. This CDR3 has 13 amino acids. CDR3 in DNA: TGTGTCGCGGGGGACAGGTCCTACAATGAGCAGTTCTTC. Residues: CVAGDRSYNEQFF.